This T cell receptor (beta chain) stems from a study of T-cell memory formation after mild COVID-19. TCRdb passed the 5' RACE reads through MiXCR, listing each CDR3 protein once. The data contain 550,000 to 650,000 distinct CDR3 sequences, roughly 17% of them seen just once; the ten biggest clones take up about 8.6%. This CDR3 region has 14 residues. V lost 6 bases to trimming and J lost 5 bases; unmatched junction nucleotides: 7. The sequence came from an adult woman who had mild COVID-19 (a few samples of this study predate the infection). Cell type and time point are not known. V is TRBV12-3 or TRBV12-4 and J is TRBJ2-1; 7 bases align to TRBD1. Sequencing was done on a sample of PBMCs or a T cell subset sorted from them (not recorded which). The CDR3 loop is CASSPTGQNNEQFF. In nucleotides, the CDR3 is TGTGCCAGCAGCCCCACGGGACAGAACAATGAGCAGTTCTTC.